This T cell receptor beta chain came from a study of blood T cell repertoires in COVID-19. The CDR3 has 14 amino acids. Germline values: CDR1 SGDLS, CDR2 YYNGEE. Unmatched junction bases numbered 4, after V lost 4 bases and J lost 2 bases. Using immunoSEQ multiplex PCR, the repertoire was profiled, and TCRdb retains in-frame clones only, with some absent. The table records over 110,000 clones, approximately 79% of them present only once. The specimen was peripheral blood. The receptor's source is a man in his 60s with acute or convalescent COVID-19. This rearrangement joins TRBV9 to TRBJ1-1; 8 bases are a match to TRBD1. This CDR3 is CASSFGQGNTEAFF. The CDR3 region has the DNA TGTGCCAGCAGCTTTGGACAGGGTAACACTGAAGCTTTCTTT. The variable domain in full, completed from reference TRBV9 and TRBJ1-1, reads DSGVTQTPKHLITATGQRVTLRCSPRSGDLSVYWYQQSLDQGLQFLIQYYNGEERAKGNILERFSAQQFPDLHSELNLSSLELGDSALYFCASSFGQGNTEAFFGQGTRLTVV.